The 8 T cell receptor beta chains listed next were all sequenced from one sample in a study of cytomegalovirus exposure and HLA in healthy donors. PCR amplification relied on 60 Vbeta primers (plus 13 Jbeta primers). Using immunoSEQ multiplex PCR, the repertoire was profiled, and TCRdb retains in-frame clones only, with some absent. The data hold around 180,000 clones, with approximately 80% observed a single time. The source material was PBMCs. Receptor source: a man in his fifties or sixties in good health and CMV-seronegative.

CDR3 nucleotide sequence: TGCGCCAGCAGCCAAGCTGGCACAAACACCGGGGAGCTGTTTTTT. Its translation is CASSQAGTNTGELFF. The J gene is TRBJ2-2, the V gene TRBV4-1, with D unresolved. V gave up 1 base and J gave up 2 bases, with 8 bases separating them. Germline CDR1 reads MGHRA; CDR2 reads YSYEKL. CDR3 length equals 15 residues.

The chain carries TRBV7-2 and TRBJ2-5, with 11 bases that match TRBD2. Trimming at V came to 3 bases and at J to 4 bases, leaving 4 bases not matched to a gene. The CDR3 has 15 amino acids. CDR1 and CDR2 (germline): SGHTA, FQGNSA. The CDR3 reads CASSLAGLAGETQYF. The CDR3 region has the DNA TGTGCCAGCAGCTTGGCAGGACTAGCGGGAGAGACCCAGTACTTC.

The chain has TRBV5-1 and TRBJ2-1; no clear D gene. CDR1 and CDR2 from the germline V gene are SGHRS and YFSETQ. With 0 bases removed from V and 6 bases from J, the gap between germline ends came to 10 bases. CDR3 size: 14 residues. CDR3 in DNA: TGCGCCAGCAGCTTGGCCATACAGCCCAATGAGCAGTTCTTC. The encoded protein is CASSLAIQPNEQFF.

The chain is built from TRBV19 and TRBJ2-7, with TRBD1 identical over 8 bases. This CDR3 contains 14 residues. The germline gives CDR1 LNHDA, CDR2 SQIVND (reference sequence). The V gene end was trimmed by 9 bases and the J gene end by 4 bases; junction bases not matched to a gene: 11. CDR3 in amino acids: CASREAGGKYEQYF. The CDR3, as DNA: TGTGCCAGCCGAGAGGCAGGGGGCAAGTACGAGCAGTACTTC.

A few counts support this clone. The V gene is TRBV6-1, the J gene TRBJ1-1, with 7 bases lining up with TRBD1. The CDR3 loop spans 15 amino acids. The V segment lost 2 bases and the J segment 4 bases; nucleotides outside the gene matches: 7. Germline-derived CDR1 and CDR2 are MNHNS and SASEGT. In DNA, the CDR3 is TGTGCCAGCAGTGAACTCCGACAGGGCCTCACTGAAGCTTTCTTT. Amino acid sequence: CASSELRQGLTEAFF.

The chain has TRBV7-2 and TRBJ1-2; D perhaps matches TRBD1 (5 bases). CDR1 is SGHTA and CDR2 is FQGNSA in the germline V gene. Trimming pared 1 base from V and 8 bases from J, leaving 11 bases between. This CDR3 is 13 amino acids long. In DNA form, the CDR3 reads TGTGCCAGCAGCTTAGGCAGGGAAGGAGGCTACACCTTC. Translation gives CASSLGREGGYTF. The full variable domain, rest sourced from reference TRBV7-2 and TRBJ1-2, is GAGVSQSPSNKVTEKGKDVELRCDPISGHTALYWYRQSLGQGLEFLIYFQGNSAPDKSGLPSDRFSAERTGGSVSTLTIQRTQQEDSAVYLCASSLGREGGYTFGSGTRLTVV.

The chain carries TRBV6-5 and TRBJ2-1; TRBD2 is a possible D gene (7 bases). CDR3 size: 15 residues. The V gene lost 6 bases and the J gene lost 5 bases, with 17 bases spanning the gap. Germline assignment: CDR1 MNHEY and CDR2 SVGAGI. The CDR3 reads CASSSRRGGNNEQFF. In DNA, the CDR3 is TGTGCCAGCAGCTCAAGGAGGGGGGGGAACAATGAGCAGTTCTTC.

This clone was counted between two and nine times. The CDR3 region has the DNA TGTGCCACCAGCAGACAGGACAATCAGCCCCAGCATTTT. Amino acid sequence: CATSRQDNQPQHF. This chain connects TRBV15 to TRBJ1-5; no clear D gene. This CDR3 spans 13 amino acids. The V and J ends lost 2 bases and 3 bases respectively, with 5 bases between them. Germline-derived CDR1 and CDR2 are LNHNV and YYDKDF (reference sequence).